This paragraph covers one TCR beta chain sequence. The antigen this receptor binds is unknown. No per-base quality is available; no much larger clone lies one base away. These data come from a study of control samples from healthy donors and cancer patients (dated by TCRdb to the early 2020s). Library preparation employed the immunoSEQ multiplex PCR assay. As stored in TCRdb, this immuneACCESS dataset retains in-frame rearrangements with V and J assigned. A fraction of the clones does not appear; measured against another copy, unresolved V genes explain less than half of the discrepancy, and the remainder lacks a known reason. The sample contains about 140,000 clones, approximately 90% of them found a single time. The ten largest clones capture around 8.2% of the sample. The CDR3 numbers 14 residues from cysteine through phenylalanine. Only the CDR3 part of the read is kept: 42 bases, read in frame from the first base. From a lookup of the germline V gene, CDR1 and CDR2 are SQVTM and ANQGSEA. For this chain, trimming is 4 bases at the V end and 4 bases at the J end, and the number of junction bases without a gene match is 7.

The V and J segments used are TRBV29-1 and TRBJ2-3; TRBD2 fits 8 bases in the junction. The TCR comes from a woman in her 30s in good health. Sequencing used blood. The CDR3 sequence is CSVGFSGTPDTQYF. The DNA is TGCAGCGTTGGGTTTAGCGGGACCCCAGATACGCAGTATTTT.